The clone carrying this TCR beta chain has a handful of counts. Antigen: not known. Repertoires were generated with immunoSEQ multiplex PCR, while TCRdb's copy carries only in-frame clones and drops some. In the table there are roughly 110,000 clones, more than 55% of which are singletons. TCR beta libraries used about 2 micrograms of DNA from cryopreserved PBMCs. This sample was taken from a study of cytotoxic CD8 clonotypes in ibrutinib-treated CLL. Study information: In all, more than 10 patients were relapsed/refractory, approximately 16 were treatment-naive and approximately 17 were IGHV unmutated. General study points: Circulating CD8+ T-cell counts were tracked by baseline clonality, which exceeded that of age-matched healthy donors. Once treatment began, public clonotypes, which were uncommon, contracted or stayed stable.

The V gene end was trimmed by 0 bases and the J gene end by 7 bases; junction bases not matched to a gene: 6. This CDR3 has 16 amino acids. The germline gives CDR1 SGDLS, CDR2 YYNGEE. The clonotype comes from a human donor with chronic lymphocytic leukemia. Sequencing used PBMCs, obtained after 24 months of ibrutinib treatment. V and J are TRBV9 and TRBJ2-2, with 10 bases matching TRBD2. The CDR3 bases are TGTGCCAGCAGCGTAGCCGGGACTAGCGCGGTCGGGGAGCTGTTTTTT. This sequence encodes CASSVAGTSAVGELFF.